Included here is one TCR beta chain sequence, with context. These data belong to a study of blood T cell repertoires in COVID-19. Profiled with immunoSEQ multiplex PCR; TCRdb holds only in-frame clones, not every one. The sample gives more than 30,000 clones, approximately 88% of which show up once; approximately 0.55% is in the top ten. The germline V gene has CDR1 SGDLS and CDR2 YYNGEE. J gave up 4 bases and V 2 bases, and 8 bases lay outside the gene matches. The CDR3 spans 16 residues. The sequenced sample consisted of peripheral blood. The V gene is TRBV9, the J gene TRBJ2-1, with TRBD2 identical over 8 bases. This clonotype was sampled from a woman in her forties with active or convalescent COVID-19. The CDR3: CASSVSPGGLYNEQFF. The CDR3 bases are TGTGCCAGCAGCGTTTCTCCGGGAGGGTTATACAATGAGCAGTTCTTC.